This T cell receptor (beta chain) was obtained from a study of blood T cells in healthy people across ages. Germline V gene sequence: CDR1 LGHNA, CDR2 YSLEER. The CDR3 sequence is 15 residues long. Deletions cut 0 bases from V and 4 bases from J, with 11 bases between. It was with a sample-barcoded 5' primer and a J-beta primer mix that a second PCR of roughly 7 to 12 cycles was run. TCRdb analysed the 5' RACE reads with MiXCR anew, one entry per CDR3 protein. The top ten clones hold 10% to 15% of a sample with about a million distinct CDR3 sequences, roughly 43% of them seen once. The chain links TRBV4-3 to TRBJ2-3, with TRBD2 as a possible D gene (5 bases). This sequence originates from a man aged 25-45 years in good health. Material for sequencing was blood. CDR3: CASSQDAGRADTQYF. DNA of the CDR3: TGCGCCAGCAGCCAAGATGCGGGCCGAGCAGATACGCAGTATTTT.